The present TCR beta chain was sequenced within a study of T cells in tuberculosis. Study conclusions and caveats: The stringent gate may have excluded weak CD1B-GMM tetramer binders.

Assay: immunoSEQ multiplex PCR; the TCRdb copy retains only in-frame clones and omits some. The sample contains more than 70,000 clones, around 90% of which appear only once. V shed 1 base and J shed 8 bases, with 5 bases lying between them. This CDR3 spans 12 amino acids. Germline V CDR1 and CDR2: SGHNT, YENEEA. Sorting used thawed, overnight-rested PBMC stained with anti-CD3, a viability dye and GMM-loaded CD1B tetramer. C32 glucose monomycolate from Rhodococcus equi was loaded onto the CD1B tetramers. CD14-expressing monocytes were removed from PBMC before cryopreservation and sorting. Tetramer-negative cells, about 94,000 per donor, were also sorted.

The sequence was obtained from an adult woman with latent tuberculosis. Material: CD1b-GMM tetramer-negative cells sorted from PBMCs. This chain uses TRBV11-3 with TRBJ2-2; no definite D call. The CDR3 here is CASSLAGGELFF. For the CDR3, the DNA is TGTGCCAGCAGCTTAGCAGGTGGGGAGCTGTTTTTT. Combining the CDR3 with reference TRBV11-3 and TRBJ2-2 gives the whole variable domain EAGVVQSPRYKIIEKKQPVAFWCNPISGHNTLYWYLQNLGQGPELLIRYENEEAVDDSQLPKDRFSAERLKGVDSTLKIQPAELGDSAVYLCASSLAGGELFFGEGSRLTVL.